This T cell receptor beta chain was sequenced during a study of circulating CD8 cells and anti-PD-1 response in melanoma. About the research overall: Complete or partial response defined responders; stable or progressive disease, non-responders. Study-level points and caveats: Published repertoire comparisons used only baseline and M1 samples from a small cohort with few responders. Some patients were treatment-naive; others were previously treated. Tumor reactivity was tested by peptide assays on expanded sorted subsets.

As concerns this clonotype: Its antigen is unidentified. A clone one base away is much larger, so this may be a read error.

From live CD3+CD8+TCRalphabeta+ cells, four PD-1 and/or TIGIT subsets were sorted. Using around 14 ng of total RNA, TCR libraries were made with the QIAseq Immune Repertoire TCR panel. TCRdb independently ran MiXCR on the reads; one entry per CDR3 protein. Of over 350 distinct CDR3 sequences detected, roughly 8% appear once; the ten largest clones hold around 28%. Germline lookup yields CDR1 LNHDA and CDR2 SQIVND (reference sequence). The CDR3 runs 16 residues. The sample in question was CD8+ T cells from PBMCs, obtained at baseline or after one month of anti-PD-1 therapy (not recorded which). The V call is TRBV19, the J call TRBJ2-7; 14 nucleotides agree with TRBD2. This receptor was obtained from a human donor with melanoma. The CDR3 DNA follows: TGTGCCAGTAGTATCGGACTAGCGGGGGGAATCTACGAGCGGTACTTC. The encoded protein is CASSIGLAGGIYERYF.